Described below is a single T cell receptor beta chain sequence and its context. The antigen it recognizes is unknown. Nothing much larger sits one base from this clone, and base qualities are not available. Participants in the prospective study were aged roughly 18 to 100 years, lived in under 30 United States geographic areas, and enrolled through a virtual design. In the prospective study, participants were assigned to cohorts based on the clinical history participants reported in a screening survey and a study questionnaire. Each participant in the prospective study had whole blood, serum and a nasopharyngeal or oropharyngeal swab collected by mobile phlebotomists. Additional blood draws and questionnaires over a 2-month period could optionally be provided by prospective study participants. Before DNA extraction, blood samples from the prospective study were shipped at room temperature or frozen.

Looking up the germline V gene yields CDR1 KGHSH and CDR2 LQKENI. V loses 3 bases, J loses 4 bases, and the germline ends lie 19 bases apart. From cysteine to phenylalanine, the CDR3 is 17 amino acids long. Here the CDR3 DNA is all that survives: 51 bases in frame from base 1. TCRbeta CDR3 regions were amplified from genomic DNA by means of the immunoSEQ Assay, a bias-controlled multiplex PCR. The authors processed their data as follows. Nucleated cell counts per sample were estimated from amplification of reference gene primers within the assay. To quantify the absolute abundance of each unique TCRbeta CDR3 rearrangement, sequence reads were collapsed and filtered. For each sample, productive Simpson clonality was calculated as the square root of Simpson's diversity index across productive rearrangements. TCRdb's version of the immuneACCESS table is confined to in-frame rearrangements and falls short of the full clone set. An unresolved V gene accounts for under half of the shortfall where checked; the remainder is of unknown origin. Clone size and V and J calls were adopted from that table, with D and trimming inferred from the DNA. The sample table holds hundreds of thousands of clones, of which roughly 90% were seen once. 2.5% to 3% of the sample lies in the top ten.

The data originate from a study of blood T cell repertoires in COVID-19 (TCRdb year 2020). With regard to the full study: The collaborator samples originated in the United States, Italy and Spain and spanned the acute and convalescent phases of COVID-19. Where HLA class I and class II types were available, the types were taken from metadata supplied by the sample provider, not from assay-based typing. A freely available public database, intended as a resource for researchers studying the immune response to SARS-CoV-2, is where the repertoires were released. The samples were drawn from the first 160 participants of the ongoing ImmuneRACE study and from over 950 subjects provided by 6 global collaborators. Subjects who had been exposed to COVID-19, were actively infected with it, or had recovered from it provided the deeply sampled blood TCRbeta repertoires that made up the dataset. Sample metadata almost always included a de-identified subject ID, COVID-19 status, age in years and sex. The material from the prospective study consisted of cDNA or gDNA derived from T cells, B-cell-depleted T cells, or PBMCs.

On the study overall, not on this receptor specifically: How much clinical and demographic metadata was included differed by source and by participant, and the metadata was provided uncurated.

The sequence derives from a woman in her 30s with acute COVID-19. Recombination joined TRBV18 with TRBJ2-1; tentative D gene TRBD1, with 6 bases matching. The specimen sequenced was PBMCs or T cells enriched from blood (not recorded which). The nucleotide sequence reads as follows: TGTGCCAGCTCACCGGTCAGGGGCCAAGGAGATTACAATGAGCAGTTCTTC. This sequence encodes CASSPVRGQGDYNEQFF.